This passage covers 30 T cell receptor beta chains from one sample sequenced in a study of response to subunit inactivated influenza vaccine. MiXCR, run by TCRdb on the RT-PCR reads, gives a single entry per CDR3 protein. The sample yields under 850,000 distinct CDR3 sequences, about a fifth seen once. This specimen was PBMCs from blood, taken roughly 5 days after vaccination. These receptors all stem from a man over 45 who received an inactivated influenza vaccine.

This chain connects TRBV3-1 to TRBJ1-3; D is perhaps TRBD1 (5 bases). The V and J ends lost 4 bases and 0 bases respectively, with 13 bases between them. CDR1 and CDR2 (germline): LGHDT, YNNKEL (reference sequence). The CDR3 has 16 residues. CDR3 sequence: CASSLRGPNSGNTIYF. The DNA for the CDR3 is TGTGCCAGCAGCCTTAGGGGACCGAACTCTGGAAACACCATATATTTT.

This clonotype was counted at least ten times. This chain connects TRBV29-1 to TRBJ2-7; a weak D match, TRBD2 (6 bases). CDR1 SQVTM and CDR2 ANQGSEA come from the germline V gene. V lost 1 base and J lost 2, with 15 bases in between. The CDR3 spans 15 residues. In DNA, the CDR3 is TGCAGCGTTGAAGGCCGGGACTTTGGGACCTACGAGCAGTACTTC. This codes for CSVEGRDFGTYEQYF.

The rearrangement joins TRBV28 to TRBJ2-3; a possible D gene is TRBD1 (6 bases). CDR1 and CDR2 from the germline V gene are MDHEN and SYDVKM. The CDR3 covers 10 residues. Trimming shortened V by 9 bases and J by 7 bases, and 8 bases separated the two germline ends. In DNA, the CDR3 is TGTGCCAGTACAGGGCATACGCAGTATTTT. Its translation is CASTGHTQYF.

The chain links TRBV4-1 to TRBJ2-3, with a weak D call TRBD2 (5 bases). V was pared by 5 bases and J by 0 bases, with 12 bases between. CDR1 is MGHRA, CDR2 YSYEKL, per germline. The CDR3 covers 15 residues. The DNA for the CDR3 is TGCGCCAGCAGCACAACTAGACTCAGCACAGATACGCAGTATTTT. Translation: CASSTTRLSTDTQYF.

The genes are TRBV20-1 and TRBJ2-5; 9 bases are a match to TRBD2. The germline V gene encodes CDR1 DFQATT and CDR2 SNEGSKA (reference sequence). The CDR3 is 14 amino acids. V lost 1 base and J lost 2; bases outside the gene matches: 2. The CDR3 here is CSARALAGQETQYF. The CDR3 DNA is TGCAGTGCTAGAGCCCTAGCGGGGCAAGAGACCCAGTACTTC.

This clonotype appeared a few times. J is TRBJ2-4 and V is TRBV5-5; TRBD1 agrees at 10 bases. The germline V gene encodes CDR1 SGHKS and CDR2 YYEKEE (reference sequence). The CDR3 runs to 17 residues. With V trimmed by 3 bases and J by 1 base, 7 bases remained unmatched. The CDR3 DNA reads as TGTGCCAGCAGCTCCGGGACAGGGGAGGTGGCCAAAAACATTCAGTACTTC. Translated, it gives CASSSGTGEVAKNIQYF.

This clonotype was detected only a few times. V usage is TRBV4-1 and J usage is TRBJ2-4; D is perhaps TRBD2 (5 bases). Germline CDR1 reads MGHRA; CDR2 reads YSYEKL. There are 17 residues in the CDR3. V was cut by 0 bases and J by 1 base, with 13 bases left in between. The CDR3, as DNA: TGCGCCAGCAGCCAAGACCCGGGGTCGGGCGCCAAAAACATTCAGTACTTC. Translating it yields CASSQDPGSGAKNIQYF.

The rearrangement joins TRBV16 to TRBJ1-5, with 8 bases aligning to TRBD1. The CDR3 is 16 amino acids. Trimming cost V 2 bases and J 0 bases; bases outside gene matches: 3. CDR1 is KGHSY and CDR2 is FQNENV in the germline V gene. DNA of the CDR3: TGTGCCAGCAGCCAAACAGGGGGACGTAGCAATCAGCCCCAGCATTTT. Its protein is CASSQTGGRSNQPQHF.

This clonotype was detected ten times or more. The chain joins TRBV20-1 to TRBJ2-4; TRBD1 matches 7 bases. The ends lost 6 bases at V and 5 bases at J; junction bases unmatched: 10. From germline, CDR1 is DFQATT and CDR2 SNEGSKA (reference sequence). This CDR3 spans 14 amino acids. The CDR3 nucleotides are TGCAGTGCAAGACAGGGATTGGGCCAAAACATTCAGTACTTC. This gives the protein CSARQGLGQNIQYF.

The chain joins TRBV5-6 to TRBJ2-1, with 7 nucleotides matching TRBD1. The CDR3 sequence is 16 residues long. Trimming removed 0 bases from V and 5 bases from J; junction bases left unmatched: 8. The germline V gene encodes CDR1 SGHDT and CDR2 YYEEEE. The CDR3 protein is CASSLVYRQGDNEQFF. In DNA, the CDR3 is TGTGCCAGCAGCTTGGTTTACAGGCAGGGGGACAATGAGCAGTTCTTC.

The chain is built from TRBV5-1 and TRBJ1-2; 7 bases agree with TRBD1. The J segment lost 4 bases and the V segment lost 4 bases, leaving 13 bases of the junction unmatched. This CDR3 is 16 amino acids long. Germline V lookup: CDR1 SGHRS, CDR2 YFSETQ. The CDR3 sequence is CASSDQGGLSLYGYTF. The CDR3, as DNA: TGCGCCAGCAGCGATCAGGGGGGGCTCTCGCTCTATGGCTACACCTTC.

This clonotype was seen more than once but under ten times. This rearrangement joins TRBV4-3 to TRBJ2-2; no firm D call. CDR3 length equals 14 residues. The germline CDR1 and CDR2 sequences are LGHNA and YSLEER. Trimming removed 0 bases from V and 5 bases from J, with 7 bases in between. Here the CDR3 DNA reads TGCGCCAGCAGCCAAGATTTTGGGACCGGGGAGCTGTTTTTT. Amino acids: CASSQDFGTGELFF.

This clonotype has a count of ten or more. The rearrangement links TRBV12-3 or TRBV12-4 to TRBJ2-2, with D maybe TRBD1 (6 bases). Trimming took 6 bases from V and 7 from J, leaving 12 bases between them. The CDR3 is made up of 13 amino acids. CDR3 sequence reads: CASSPTGIGELFF. Written as DNA, the CDR3 is TGTGCCAGCAGCCCCACAGGGATCGGGGAGCTGTTTTTT.

There are a few counts of this clonotype. This chain links TRBV12-3 or TRBV12-4 with TRBJ2-3; maybe TRBD1 (5 bases). The germline V and J ends were trimmed by 4 bases and 0 bases, with 11 bases remaining between them. The CDR3 extends over 15 amino acids. CDR3 protein: CASSSTTVSTDTQYF. CDR3 nucleotides: TGTGCCAGCAGTTCAACGACAGTGAGCACAGATACGCAGTATTTT.

This clonotype has a handful of counts. J is TRBJ2-1 and V is TRBV9, with D possibly being TRBD1 or TRBD2 (6 bases each). V was cut by 0 bases and J by 0 bases, with 10 bases left in between. CDR1 is SGDLS and CDR2 is YYNGEE in the germline V gene. The CDR3 loop spans 16 amino acids. The CDR3 is CASSVDGGVSYNEQFF. The CDR3 DNA is TGTGCCAGCAGCGTAGACGGGGGCGTCTCCTACAATGAGCAGTTCTTC.

The gene calls are TRBV20-1 and TRBJ2-3; 8 bases match TRBD2. The CDR3 length is 15 residues. Looked up from germline, CDR1 is DFQATT and CDR2 is SNEGSKA (reference sequence). The junction had 8 bases not matched to a gene; V was cut back by 0 bases and J by 6 bases. The CDR3 bases are TGCAGTGCTAGAGATCCGGGGGGGCCTGGGGATACGCAGTATTTT. It is translated as CSARDPGGPGDTQYF.

The chain combines TRBV6-1 with TRBJ2-7, with 11 bases lining up with TRBD1. The CDR3 extends over 16 amino acids. Germline loops: CDR1 MNHNS, CDR2 SASEGT. Unmatched junction bases numbered 9, after V lost 8 bases and J lost 0 bases. In DNA form, the CDR3 reads TGTGCCAGCGGCAAAACCGGGACAGGGGGCTCCTACGAGCAGTACTTC. Translating gives CASGKTGTGGSYEQYF.

This clonotype was seen more than once but under ten times. The V gene is TRBV4-2, the J gene TRBJ2-7, with 10 positions matching TRBD2. The junction had 8 bases not matched to a gene; V was cut back by 0 bases and J by 3 bases. Looked up from germline, CDR1 is LGHNA and CDR2 is YNFKEQ. This CDR3 spans 17 amino acids. The CDR3 DNA sequence: TGTGCCAGCAGCCAAGAGGGGAGTAGCGGGGGGTACTACGAGCAGTACTTC. It is translated as CASSQEGSSGGYYEQYF.

About this clonotype itself: An end of the junction differs from the germline gene, which may be a read error. The chain carries TRBV7-7 and TRBJ2-5; D not resolved. The CDR3 runs to 17 residues. Germline V gives CDR1 SSHAT, CDR2 FNYEAQ (reference sequence). The CDR3 protein is CASSLSSSREYQETQYF. The CDR3 DNA reads TGTGCTAGCAGCCTTTCATCGTCCCGAGAGTACCAAGAGACCCAGTACTTC.

The V and J genes are TRBV5-6 and TRBJ2-5; a possible D gene is TRBD2 (7 bases). CDR1 SGHDT and CDR2 YYEEEE come from the germline V gene. The CDR3 totals 16 residues. V lost 4 bases to trimming and J lost 4 bases, with 20 bases between them. The CDR3 region is CASSRATVGGRETQYF. In DNA, the CDR3 is TGTGCCAGCAGCCGAGCGACCGTGGGGGGGCGAGAGACCCAGTACTTC.

This clonotype has a count of ten or more. The chain carries TRBV10-3 and TRBJ2-3; TRBD2 agrees at 11 bases. Germline-derived CDR1 and CDR2 are ENHRY and SYGVKD. CDR3 length: 15 residues. Trimming at V came to 7 bases and at J to 6 bases, leaving 9 bases not matched to a gene. The CDR3 spells CAINGLAGEADTQYF. The DNA for the CDR3 is TGTGCCATCAATGGACTAGCGGGTGAGGCGGATACGCAGTATTTT.

This CDR3 reads CASNLGQSMGEAFF. The DNA of the CDR3 is TGTGCCAGTAACCTGGGGCAGAGCATGGGTGAAGCTTTCTTT. This chain joins TRBV19 and TRBJ1-1, with D tentatively TRBD1 (5 bases). The V gene's germline CDR1 is LNHDA and CDR2 SQIVND (reference sequence). This CDR3 has 14 residues. The V and J ends lost 7 bases and 7 bases respectively, with 19 bases between them.

The chain is built from TRBV7-9 and TRBJ1-1; D is unresolved. V lost 4 bases, J lost 5 bases, and 11 bases lay in between. Germline values: CDR1 SEHNR, CDR2 FQNEAQ (reference sequence). CDR3 size: 13 residues. The CDR3 DNA reads TGTGCCAGCAGCTCGGGAATTAGGACTGAAGCTTTCTTT. This codes for CASSSGIRTEAFF.

V gene TRBV29-1 combines with J gene TRBJ2-6; D is possibly TRBD1 (6 bases). CDR1 and CDR2 from the germline V gene are SQVTM and ANQGSEA. The CDR3 is 14 amino acids. The V end lost 5 bases, the J end lost 1 base, and 9 bases lay between the germline ends. CDR3 amino acids: CSVLGGSGANVLTF. CDR3 bases: TGCAGCGTTTTAGGGGGTTCTGGGGCCAACGTCCTGACTTTC.

The rearrangement joins TRBV10-2 to TRBJ2-3; possible D gene TRBD2, 5 bases. The V gene lost 2 bases and the J gene lost 0 bases, with 12 bases spanning the gap. The CDR3 loop spans 16 amino acids. Germline values: CDR1 WSHSY, CDR2 SAAADI. The CDR3 DNA sequence: TGCGCCAGCAGTGAGCCAGCCAGCGGCAGCACAGATACGCAGTATTTT. Amino acids: CASSEPASGSTDTQYF.

This clonotype was counted only a few times. The chain combines TRBV15 with TRBJ2-3; 7 bases match TRBD1. In germline, CDR1 is LNHNV, CDR2 YYDKDF (reference sequence). The CDR3 extends over 15 amino acids. After removal of 0 bases from V and 5 bases from J, the junction contained 5 bases not matched to a gene. CDR3 sequence reads: CATSREPQGRDTQYF. The DNA of the CDR3 is TGTGCCACCAGCAGAGAACCACAGGGGAGAGATACGCAGTATTTT.

This clonotype was seen a handful of times. The V call is TRBV20-1, the J call TRBJ2-7; TRBD2 matches 12 bases. This CDR3 has 15 residues. The V segment lost 1 base and the J segment 6 bases; nucleotides outside the gene matches: 7. Germline lookup yields CDR1 DFQATT and CDR2 SNEGSKA (reference sequence). CDR3 DNA sequence: TGCAGTGCTAGAGCGACTAGCGGGAGTCAAATCGAGCAGTACTTC. This translates into CSARATSGSQIEQYF.

This clonotype was detected ten times or more. The J gene is TRBJ1-3, the V gene TRBV29-1; no reliable D call. V dropped 4 bases and J dropped 2 bases, with 6 bases sitting between them. CDR1 is SQVTM and CDR2 is ANQGSEA in the germline V gene. The CDR3 has 12 amino acids. This CDR3 reads CSVVQAGNTIYF. DNA of the CDR3: TGCAGCGTTGTTCAGGCTGGAAACACCATATATTTT. Full variable domain (remainder filled in from reference TRBV29-1 and TRBJ1-3): SAVISQKPSRDICQRGTSLTIQCQVDSQVTMMFWYRQQPGQSLTLIATANQGSEATYESGFVIDKFPISRPNLTFSTLTVSNMSPEDSSIYLCSVVQAGNTIYFGEGSWLTVV.

This clonotype was picked up a small number of times. This CDR3 reads CASRTGVFNSPLHF. CDR3 coding DNA: TGTGCCAGCAGGACGGGAGTTTTTAATTCACCCCTCCACTTT. The chain employs TRBV12-3 or TRBV12-4 and TRBJ1-6; D unresolved. The length of the CDR3 is 14 residues. Trimming stripped 6 bases from V and 6 bases from J, with 12 bases between.

The chain couples TRBV7-9 to TRBJ2-5, with D perhaps TRBD2 (5 bases). Germline V gene sequence: CDR1 SEHNR, CDR2 FQNEAQ (reference sequence). The CDR3 has 15 amino acids. Between the trimmed V and J ends, which lost 3 bases and 5 bases, there was a span of 16 bases. CDR3 nucleotides: TGTGCCAGCAGCTTGGCTTCGGGGTTGAGGGAGACCCAGTACTTC. This encodes CASSLASGLRETQYF.